This T cell receptor beta chain was profiled in a study of identifying expanded T cells in peripheral blood. Repertoires were generated with immunoSEQ multiplex PCR, while TCRdb's copy carries only in-frame clones and drops some. The table lists approximately 58,000 clones, around four fifths of them singletons. The V segment lost 2 bases and the J segment 4 bases; nucleotides outside the gene matches: 4. CDR1 is SQVTM and CDR2 is ANQGSEA in the germline V gene. There are 14 residues in the CDR3. The sample taken for sequencing was blood. The V call is TRBV29-1, the J call TRBJ2-5; 10 bases are shared with TRBD2. The sequence was collected from a person between 18 and 75 years old in good health. The DNA for the CDR3 is TGCAGCGTTGAAAGCGGGGGGGCCGGAGAGACCCAGTACTTC. Amino acid sequence: CSVESGGAGETQYF. The whole variable domain, filled in from reference TRBV29-1 and TRBJ2-5, reads SAVISQKPSRDICQRGTSLTIQCQVDSQVTMMFWYRQQPGQSLTLIATANQGSEATYESGFVIDKFPISRPNLTFSTLTVSNMSPEDSSIYLCSVESGGAGETQYFGPGTRLLVL.